Below are 14 T cell receptor beta chains sequenced from a single sample in a study of shared clonotypes between healthy human individuals. Sequenced by immunoSEQ multiplex PCR; TCRdb stores in-frame clones only, minus some. The data contain about 2 million clones, around 95% of them singletons. The sample comprised naive CD4+ T cells sorted from blood. Described subset: CD45RA+ positively selected. These receptors were obtained from a young man in good health.

CDR3 DNA: TGTGCCAGCATCGGGCCCGGGGGACTAGCGGGGTACAACAATGAGCAGTTCTTC. Translated: CASIGPGGLAGYNNEQFF. The chain uses TRBV7-8 and TRBJ2-1; TRBD2 matches at 13 bases. Trimming took 7 bases from V and 5 from J; bases not matched to a gene: 14. The V gene's germline CDR1 is SGHVS and CDR2 FQNEAQ. The CDR3 contains 18 residues.

This clone was detected once. This chain joins TRBV5-1 and TRBJ1-1; TRBD1 is a possible D gene (5 bases). Trimming removed 1 base at V and 1 base at J, with 14 bases between. The CDR3 is 16 amino acids. Germline V gene data show CDR1 as SGHRS and CDR2 as YFSETQ. The CDR3 DNA sequence: TGCGCCAGCAGCTTGTATTTACAGGCAGCGAACACTGAAGCTTTCTTT. Protein sequence: CASSLYLQAANTEAFF.

V gene TRBV30 combines with J gene TRBJ1-4; 7 nucleotides match TRBD1. This CDR3 has 14 amino acids. V lost 3 bases to trimming and J lost 5 bases; unmatched junction nucleotides: 6. CDR1 and CDR2 from the germline V gene are GTSNPN and SVGIG (reference sequence). The CDR3 DNA is TGTGCCTGGAGCGCGGGACAGAAGAATGAAAAACTGTTTTTT. This sequence encodes CAWSAGQKNEKLFF. Using reference TRBV30 and TRBJ1-4 for the parts outside the CDR3, the full variable domain is SQTIHQWPATLVQPVGSPLSLECTVEGTSNPNLYWYRQAAGRGLQLLFYSVGIGQISSEVPQNLSASRPQDRQFILSSKKLLLSDSGFYLCAWSAGQKNEKLFFGSGTQLSVL.

This chain uses TRBV18 with TRBJ1-4; 7 nucleotides line up with TRBD1. Germline CDR1 KGHSH, CDR2 LQKENI. The CDR3 contains 14 residues. V shed 6 bases, J shed 6 bases, and the junction held 7 bases outside the gene matches. CDR3 loop: CASSEQGHDEKLFF. CDR3 nucleotide sequence: TGTGCCAGCTCCGAACAGGGGCATGATGAAAAACTGTTTTTT. Based on the CDR3 plus reference TRBV18 and TRBJ1-4, the full variable domain is NAGVMQNPRHLVRRRGQEARLRCSPMKGHSHVYWYRQLPEEGLKFMVYLQKENIIDESGMPKERFSAEFPKEGPSILRIQQVVRGDSAAYFCASSEQGHDEKLFFGSGTQLSVL.

This chain connects TRBV7-6 to TRBJ1-5; tentatively, D is TRBD1 (5 bases). The germline V and J ends were trimmed by 3 bases and 5 bases, with 14 bases remaining between them. The CDR3 sequence is 15 residues long. The germline V gene encodes CDR1 SGHVS and CDR2 FNYEAQ. CDR3 bases: TGTGCCAGCAGCTTTTCTGCAGGGACGGATCAGCCCCAGCATTTT. Translation: CASSFSAGTDQPQHF.

This clone appeared a single time. The rearrangement links TRBV4-3 to TRBJ2-4; D ambiguous. The germline V gene has CDR1 LGHNA and CDR2 YSLEER. V lost 0 bases to trimming and J lost 5 bases, with 5 bases between them. The CDR3 covers 13 residues. This CDR3 is CASSQDRQNIQYF. For the CDR3, the DNA is TGCGCCAGCAGCCAAGATAGGCAAAACATTCAGTACTTC.

This clone was seen just once. The rearrangement links TRBV2 to TRBJ2-2, with TRBD1 matching over 8 bases. J lost 1 base, V lost 4 bases, and 5 bases had no gene match. The CDR3 runs 16 residues. The germline gives CDR1 SNHLY, CDR2 FYNNEI. The DNA for the CDR3 is TGTGCCAGCAGTGCCCACAGGGGGAAGAACACCGGGGAGCTGTTTTTT. The encoded protein is CASSAHRGKNTGELFF.

As concerns this clone: At the DNA level, this CDR3 is encoded by other sequences in the same sample as well. The gene calls are TRBV5-1 and TRBJ2-5; possible D gene TRBD1, 5 bases. The CDR3 length is 13 residues. V shed 0 bases and J shed 4 bases, with 7 bases lying between them. Germline CDR1 is SGHRS and CDR2 is YFSETQ. CDR3 in DNA: TGCGCCAGCAGCTTGGAGGGGCGAGAGACCCAGTACTTC. Its translation is CASSLEGRETQYF. Full variable domain (missing parts from reference TRBV5-1 and TRBJ2-5): KAGVTQTPRYLIKTRGQQVTLSCSPISGHRSVSWYQQTPGQGLQFLFEYFSETQRNKGNFPGRFSGRQFSNSRSEMNVSTLELGDSALYLCASSLEGRETQYFGPGTRLLVL.

As to this clone: At the DNA level, this CDR3 is encoded by other sequences in the same sample as well. This rearrangement joins TRBV6-5 to TRBJ2-7, with 7 bases aligning to TRBD1. The length of the CDR3 is 13 residues. CDR1 MNHEY and CDR2 SVGAGI come from the germline V gene. Trimming cost V 5 bases and J 1 base; bases outside gene matches: 2. CDR3 loop: CASSRGQSYEQYF. DNA for the CDR3: TGTGCCAGCAGTAGGGGACAGTCCTACGAGCAGTACTTC.

The rearrangement links TRBV19 to TRBJ2-7; possibly TRBD1 or TRBD2 for D (5 bases each). Looked up from germline, CDR1 is LNHDA and CDR2 is SQIVND (reference sequence). The CDR3 consists of 16 residues. Trimming pared 6 bases from V and 2 bases from J, leaving 20 bases between. CDR3 in DNA: TGTGCCAGTAGGGACCCGACTGGGACCGCCACCTACGAGCAGTACTTC. Its protein product is CASRDPTGTATYEQYF.

The chain combines TRBV27 with TRBJ1-2; D remains ambiguous. CDR1 is MNHEY, CDR2 SMNVEV, per germline (reference sequence). Trimming took 4 bases from V and 4 from J, leaving 10 bases between them. The CDR3 is 13 residues long. This chain's CDR3 is CASSSGRTYGYTF. Written as DNA, the CDR3 is TGTGCCAGCAGTTCGGGAAGGACCTATGGCTACACCTTC.

This chain uses TRBV5-6 with TRBJ2-1; possibly TRBD1 or TRBD2 for D (5 bases each). The CDR3 length is 16 residues. V shed 5 bases and J shed 2 bases, with 17 bases lying between them. Germline CDR1 reads SGHDT; CDR2 reads YYEEEE. The CDR3 sequence: CASRSARDGTYNEQFF. DNA for the CDR3: TGTGCCAGCAGATCGGCCCGGGACGGCACCTACAATGAGCAGTTCTTC.

This clone has just one count. V is TRBV28 and J is TRBJ1-2, with 10 bases identical to TRBD1. The V gene end was trimmed by 6 bases and the J gene end by 7 bases; junction bases not matched to a gene: 8. The V gene's germline CDR1 is MDHEN and CDR2 SYDVKM. The CDR3 consists of 14 residues. The CDR3 here is CASSVDRGFFGYTF. CDR3 DNA sequence: TGTGCCAGCAGCGTGGACAGGGGGTTTTTTGGCTACACCTTC.

This chain links TRBV4-1 with TRBJ2-2, with D perhaps matching TRBD1 (5 bases). Germline V gives CDR1 MGHRA, CDR2 YSYEKL. This CDR3 spans 14 amino acids. Trimming left V 6 bases short and J 4 bases short, with 12 bases between. The CDR3 reads CASRKPGSTGELFF. CDR3 DNA sequence: TGCGCCAGCAGAAAGCCAGGGTCCACCGGGGAGCTGTTTTTT.